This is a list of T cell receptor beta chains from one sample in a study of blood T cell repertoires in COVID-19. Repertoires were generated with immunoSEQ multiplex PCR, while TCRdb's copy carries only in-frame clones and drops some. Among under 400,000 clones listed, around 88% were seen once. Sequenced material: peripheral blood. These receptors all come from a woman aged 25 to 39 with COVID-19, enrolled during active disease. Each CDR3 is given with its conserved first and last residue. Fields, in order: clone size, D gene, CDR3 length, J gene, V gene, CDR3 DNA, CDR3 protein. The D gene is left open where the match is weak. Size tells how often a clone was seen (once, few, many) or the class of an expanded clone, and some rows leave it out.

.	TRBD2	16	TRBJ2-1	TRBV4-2	TGTGCCAGCAGCCAAGAGAGAGCGGGGGTCTACAATGAGCAGTTCTTC	CASSQERAGVYNEQFF
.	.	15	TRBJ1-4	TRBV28	TGTGCCAGCACCCAACCAGGGGTTGTGAATGAAAAACTGTTTTTT	CASTQPGVVNEKLFF
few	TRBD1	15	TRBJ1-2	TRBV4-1	TGCGCCAGCAGCCAAGAAGGGACAGGGAACTATGGCTACACCTTC	CASSQEGTGNYGYTF
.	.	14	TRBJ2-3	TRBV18	TGTGCCAGCTCAGCTCAGGGTTCCACAGATACGCAGTATTTT	CASSAQGSTDTQYF
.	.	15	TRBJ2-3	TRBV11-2	TGTGCCAGCAGCTTAGATGGGGGGTTGGCAGATACGCAGTATTTT	CASSLDGGLADTQYF
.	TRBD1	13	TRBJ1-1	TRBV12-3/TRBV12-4	TGTGCCAGCAGTTTTGAGGGGGCTGGTGAAGCTTTCTTT	CASSFEGAGEAFF
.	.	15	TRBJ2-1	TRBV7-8	TGTGCCAGCAGCTACCCGGGTTCGGCTGCCGATGAGCAGTTCTTC	CASSYPGSAADEQFF
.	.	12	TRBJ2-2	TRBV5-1	TGCGCCAGCAGCTGGACTACCGGGGAGCTGTTTTTT	CASSWTTGELFF
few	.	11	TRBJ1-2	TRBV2	TGTGCCAGCAGTGCAGACTATGGCTACACCTTC	CASSADYGYTF
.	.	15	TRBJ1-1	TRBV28	TGTGCCAGCAGTCCAGGGTCCTCCTGGGAAACTGAAGCTTTCTTT	CASSPGSSWETEAFF
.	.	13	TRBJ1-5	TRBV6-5	TGTGCCAGCAGCGGGGAGAGGGATCAGCCCCAGCATTTT	CASSGERDQPQHF
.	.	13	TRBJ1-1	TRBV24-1	TGTGCCACCAGTCAGGAACCTACAGGGGAAGCTTTCTTT	CATSQEPTGEAFF
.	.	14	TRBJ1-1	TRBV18	TGTGCCAGCTCAGCAAAACAGGGGAACACTGAAGCTTTCTTT	CASSAKQGNTEAFF
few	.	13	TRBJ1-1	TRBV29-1	TGCAGCGTGAGAAGGGGGGGGAACACTGAAGCTTTCTTT	CSVRRGGNTEAFF
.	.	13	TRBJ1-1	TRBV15	TGTGCCACCAGCATTGGCGGGGGGACTGAAGCTTTCTTT	CATSIGGGTEAFF
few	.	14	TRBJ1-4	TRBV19	TGTGCCAGTAGGGCGGGGTGGGCTAATGAAAAACTGTTTTTT	CASRAGWANEKLFF
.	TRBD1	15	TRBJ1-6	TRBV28	TGTGCCAGCAGTTTACCCGGACAGGGGTATTCACCCCTCCACTTT	CASSLPGQGYSPLHF
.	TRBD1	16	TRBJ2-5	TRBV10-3	TGTGCCATCAGTGAGTCGGGGACAGGGGTCAAAGAGACCCAGTACTTC	CAISESGTGVKETQYF
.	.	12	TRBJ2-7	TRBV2	TGTGCCAGCAGTGACCAGGCCTACGAGCAGTACTTC	CASSDQAYEQYF
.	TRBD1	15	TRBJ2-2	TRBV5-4	TGTGCCAGCAGCACGGGACAGGGAAACACCGGGGAGCTGTTTTTT	CASSTGQGNTGELFF
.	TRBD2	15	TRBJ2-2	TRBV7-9	TGTGCCAGCAGCTCTCAAGCGGGGGTAAACGGGGAGCTGTTTTTT	CASSSQAGVNGELFF
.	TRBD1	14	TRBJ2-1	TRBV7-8	TGTGCCAGCAGCTTTCCTAATAGACAGGGCGAGCAGTTCTTC	CASSFPNRQGEQFF
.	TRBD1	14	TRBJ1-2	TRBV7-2	TGTGCCAGCAGCTTAGGGCCTTCAGGGGGCGACTACACCTTC	CASSLGPSGGDYTF
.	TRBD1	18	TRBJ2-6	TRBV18	TGTGCCAGCTCATCCGTTCGACAGGGCATCTCTGGGGCCAACATCCTGACTTTC	CASSSVRQGISGANILTF
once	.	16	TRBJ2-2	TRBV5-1	TGCGCCAGCAGCTCCCTCCTAGCAGTGAACACCGGGGAGCTGTTTTTT	CASSSLLAVNTGELFF
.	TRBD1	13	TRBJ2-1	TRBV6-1	TGTGCCAGCAGTTGGGGACAGGAGGGTGAGCAGTTCTTC	CASSWGQEGEQFF
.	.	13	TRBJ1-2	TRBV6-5	TGTGCCAGCAGTAAACGGGACATCTATGGCTACACCTTC	CASSKRDIYGYTF
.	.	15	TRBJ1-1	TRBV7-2	TGTGCCAGCAGCCCTAGCGGGGGCGCGGGGACTGAAGCTTTCTTT	CASSPSGGAGTEAFF
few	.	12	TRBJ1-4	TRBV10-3	TGTGCCATCAGGGGGGCGAATGAAAAACTGTTTTTT	CAIRGANEKLFF
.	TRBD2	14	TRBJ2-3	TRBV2	TGTGCCAGCAGGCGGGGCGGGGGGGAAGATACGCAGTATTTT	CASRRGGGEDTQYF
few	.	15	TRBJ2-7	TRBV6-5	TGTGCCAGTCAAGGCGTGGGACAACCGTCCTACGAGCAGTACTTC	CASQGVGQPSYEQYF
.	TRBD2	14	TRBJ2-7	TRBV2	TGTGCCAGCAGTGAAACTAGCGGGGTCTACGAGCAGTACTTC	CASSETSGVYEQYF
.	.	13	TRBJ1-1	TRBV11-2	TGTGCCAGCAGCTTAGACAGGGGCACTGAAGCTTTCTTT	CASSLDRGTEAFF
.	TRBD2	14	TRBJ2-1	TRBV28	TGTGCCAGCAGTTTAGCGGGGGGTTACAATGAGCAGTTCTTC	CASSLAGGYNEQFF
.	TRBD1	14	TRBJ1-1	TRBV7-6	TGTGCCAGCAGCGCCCGACAGGGCGACACTGAAGCTTTCTTT	CASSARQGDTEAFF
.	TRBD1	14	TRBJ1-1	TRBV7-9	TGTGCCAGCAGCTTAGAAGCAGGGGGGACTGAAGCTTTCTTT	CASSLEAGGTEAFF
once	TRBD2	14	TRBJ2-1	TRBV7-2	TGTGCCAGCAGCTTAGAAACCCTAGCGGGGGGTGGGATCTTC	CASSLETLAGGGIF
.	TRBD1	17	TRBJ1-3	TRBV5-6	TGTGCCAGCAGCCTATGGACAGGGGCGAACTCTGGAAACACCATATATTTT	CASSLWTGANSGNTIYF
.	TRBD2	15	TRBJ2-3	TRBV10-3	TGTGCCATCAGTAGGGGACTAGCCAAGACAGATACGCAGTATTTT	CAISRGLAKTDTQYF
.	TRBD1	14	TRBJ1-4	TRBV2	TGTGCCAGCAGTATAGAGGGGGCGGGGGAAAAACTGTTTTTT	CASSIEGAGEKLFF
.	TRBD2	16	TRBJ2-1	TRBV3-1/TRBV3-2	TGTGCCAGCAGCCAAGATCGACTAGCGGGGAACAATGAGCAGTTCTTC	CASSQDRLAGNNEQFF
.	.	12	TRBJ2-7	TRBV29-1	TGCAGCGTTGGGCAGGACTCCTACGAGCAGTACTTC	CSVGQDSYEQYF
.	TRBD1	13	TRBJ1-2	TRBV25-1	TGTGCCAGCAGAGACAGGGAGGACTATGGCTACACCTTC	CASRDREDYGYTF
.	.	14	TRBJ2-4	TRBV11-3	TGTGCCAGCAGCTCTCGACTAGCCAAAAACATTCAGTACTTC	CASSSRLAKNIQYF
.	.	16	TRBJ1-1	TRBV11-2	TGTGCCAGCAGCCCGGGCGGGGGACCCCTCAACACTGAAGCTTTCTTT	CASSPGGGPLNTEAFF
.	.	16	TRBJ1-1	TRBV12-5	TGTGCTAGTGGTTTGGTACTTGACGGGGAGGGGACTGAAGCTTTCTTT	CASGLVLDGEGTEAFF
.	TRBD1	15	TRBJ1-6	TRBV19	TGTGCCAGTAGTCTCGGGACAGTTGGTAATTCACCCCTCCACTTT	CASSLGTVGNSPLHF
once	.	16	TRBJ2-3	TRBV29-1	TGCAGCGTTGAAGATTTGCAGGGGAGAAGAACAGATACGCAGTATTTT	CSVEDLQGRRTDTQYF